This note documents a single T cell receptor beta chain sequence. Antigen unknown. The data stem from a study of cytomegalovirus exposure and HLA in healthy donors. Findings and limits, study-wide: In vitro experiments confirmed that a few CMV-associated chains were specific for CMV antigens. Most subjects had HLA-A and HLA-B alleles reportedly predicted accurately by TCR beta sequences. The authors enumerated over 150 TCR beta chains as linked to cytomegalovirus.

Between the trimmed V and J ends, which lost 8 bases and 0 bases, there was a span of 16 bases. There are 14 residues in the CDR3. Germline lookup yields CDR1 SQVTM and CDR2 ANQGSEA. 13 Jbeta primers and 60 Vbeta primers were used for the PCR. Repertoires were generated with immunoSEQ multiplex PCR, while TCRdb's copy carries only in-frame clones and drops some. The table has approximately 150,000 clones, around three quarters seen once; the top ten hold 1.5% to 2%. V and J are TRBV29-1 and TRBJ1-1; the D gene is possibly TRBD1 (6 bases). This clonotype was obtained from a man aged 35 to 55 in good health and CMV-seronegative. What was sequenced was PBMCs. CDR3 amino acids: CSIYRGGVNTEAFF. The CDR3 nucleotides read TGCAGCATTTATAGGGGGGGGGTGAACACTGAAGCTTTCTTT.